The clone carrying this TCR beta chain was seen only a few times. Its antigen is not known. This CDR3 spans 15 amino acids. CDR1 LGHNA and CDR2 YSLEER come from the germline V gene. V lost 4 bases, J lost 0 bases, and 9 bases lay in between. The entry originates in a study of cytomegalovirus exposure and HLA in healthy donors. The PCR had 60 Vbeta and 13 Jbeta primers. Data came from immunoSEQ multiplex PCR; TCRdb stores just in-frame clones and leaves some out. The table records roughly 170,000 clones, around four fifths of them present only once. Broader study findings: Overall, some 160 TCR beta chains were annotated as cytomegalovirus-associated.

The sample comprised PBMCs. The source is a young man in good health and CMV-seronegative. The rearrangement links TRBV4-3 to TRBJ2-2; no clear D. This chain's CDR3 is CASSPRVPNTGELFF. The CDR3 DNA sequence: TGCGCCAGCAGCCCTAGAGTCCCGAACACCGGGGAGCTGTTTTTT.